Given below is one T cell receptor beta chain in context. Germline V gene lookup returns CDR1 SGDLS and CDR2 YYNGEE. The CDR3 length is 15 residues. The V and J ends lost 4 bases and 4 bases respectively, with 18 bases between them. The data belong to a study of blood T cell repertoires in COVID-19. The repertoire was sequenced with immunoSEQ multiplex PCR; TCRdb's copy has only in-frame clones and lacks some. The table lists about 220,000 clones, approximately 92% of them singletons. Sequenced: PBMCs or T cells enriched from blood (not recorded which). The J gene is TRBJ2-7, the V gene TRBV9; possible D gene TRBD1, 5 bases. This clonotype originated in a woman aged 18-29 years in a cohort exposed to, infected with or recovered from COVID-19 (not recorded which). DNA for the CDR3: TGTGCCAGCAGCCCAACCTTTCTAGGGGTATACGAGCAGTACTTC. Translated: CASSPTFLGVYEQYF.